This T cell receptor (beta chain) was recorded in a study of blood T cell repertoires in COVID-19. Study information: PBMCs, B-cell-depleted T cells, or T cells provided the cDNA or gDNA that made up the material.

Per the original data handling: Amplifying reference gene primers gave estimates of nucleated cell counts. Some clones are missing from TCRdb's copy, which holds only in-frame ones; the method was immunoSEQ multiplex PCR. V, J and clone size derive from that table, while D and trimming were established from the DNA sequence. The sample lists about 170,000 clones, 84% occurring once. The germline V and J ends were trimmed by 4 bases and 3 bases, with 12 bases remaining between them. This CDR3 is 14 amino acids long. Per the germline V gene, CDR1 is SGHTA and CDR2 is FQGNSA. The V call is TRBV7-2, the J call TRBJ1-1, with D maybe TRBD1 (5 bases). Source material: peripheral blood. The sequence derives from a man aged 65-85 years with active or convalescent COVID-19. CDR3 nucleotides: TGTGCCAGCAGCTCCAGGGCCTTGGACACTGAAGCTTTCTTT. Encoded protein: CASSSRALDTEAFF.